This T cell receptor beta chain was documented in a study of OX40 agonist ivuxolimab in advanced cancers. Study context: Intravenous ivuxolimab at 0.01 to 10 mg/kg was given to patients every 2 weeks. The diagnoses of dose-escalation patients were hepatocellular carcinoma, melanoma, renal cell or head and neck cancer. Partial responses were observed in three patients, of whom one had hepatocellular carcinoma and two had cutaneous melanoma.

Study-level points and caveats: The expanded peripheral T cells' antigen specificity was not determined.

V shed 1 base and J shed 2 bases, with 5 bases lying between them. Germline V gives CDR1 LGHNA, CDR2 YSLEER. CDR3 length equals 14 residues. On this clone: What it binds is not known.

Assay used: immunoSEQ multiplex PCR; TCRdb lists only in-frame clones, some missing. The data contain about 69,000 clones, 91% of them singletons. The clonotype originates from an adult with an advanced solid tumor such as melanoma, head and neck, liver or kidney cancer. The sample here was CD4+ or CD8+ T cells sorted from blood, taken in a trial of the OX40 agonist ivuxolimab. This sequence joins TRBV4-3 and TRBJ2-2, with D unresolved. The CDR3 protein is CASSQALNTGELFF. The CDR3 nucleotides are TGCGCCAGCAGCCAAGCACTTAACACCGGGGAGCTGTTTTTT.